Listed here is a single T cell receptor beta chain. Authors' analysis steps: It was from reference gene primer amplification that nucleated cell counts were estimated. Some clones are missing from TCRdb's copy, which holds only in-frame ones; the method was immunoSEQ multiplex PCR. V, J and clone size are taken as reported in that table, and D and trimming were inferred from the DNA itself. This sample has over 250,000 clones, with roughly nine tenths found just once. J was trimmed by 2 bases and V by 2 bases; bases with no gene match: 5. Germline lookup yields CDR1 MNHEY and CDR2 SMNVEV (reference sequence). The CDR3 length is 15 residues. This specimen belongs to a study of blood T cell repertoires in COVID-19. Across the study: Samples came from the United States, Italy and Spain, spanning acute and convalescent COVID-19. Sample material is recorded as cDNA or gDNA derived from T cells, B-cell-depleted T cells, or PBMCs.

The origin of this receptor is a man in his fifties with acute or convalescent COVID-19. The sequenced sample was peripheral blood. This chain uses TRBV27 with TRBJ1-2; 7 bases are shared with TRBD1. The DNA of the CDR3 is TGTGCCAGCAGTTTACAGGGGGGAAGAAACTATGGCTACACCTTC. Its protein is CASSLQGGRNYGYTF.